This T cell receptor beta chain was captured by sequencing in a study of cytomegalovirus exposure and HLA in healthy donors. As for the study in general: HLA-typed donors were the source of approximately 80 million unique TCRs held in an early data release.

Germline V CDR1 and CDR2: LNHNV, YYDKDF (reference sequence). V was clipped by 1 base and J by 6 bases; unmatched bases: 3. The CDR3 totals 15 residues. The study ran its PCR with 60 Vbeta and 13 Jbeta primers. Method: immunoSEQ multiplex PCR; TCRdb's copy keeps in-frame clones and lacks some. The repertoire holds 100,000 or so clones, with around four fifths as singletons. This receptor was identified in a man in his thirties or forties in good health and CMV-seropositive. The gene calls are TRBV15 and TRBJ2-2, with 9 nucleotides matching TRBD1. Sequences were obtained from PBMCs. The CDR3 DNA is TGTGCCACCAGCAGAGGGGACAGGGCACCCGGGGAGCTGTTTTTT. It is translated as CATSRGDRAPGELFF.